The 29 T cell receptor beta chains in this list originate from one sample, sequenced in a study of shared clonotypes between healthy human individuals. Clones were sequenced by immunoSEQ multiplex PCR, and TCRdb holds only the in-frame ones, with some missing. This sample has about 2.4 million clones, with 93% found just once. Sequences were obtained from naive CD4+ T cells from PBMCs. Subset meaning: CD45RA+ positively selected. These TCRs come from a man aged 18 to 29 in good health. Some clones in this sample may be carry-over from other donors' samples.

V usage is TRBV7-2 and J usage is TRBJ1-1, with D possibly matching TRBD1 (6 bases). Germline V CDR1 and CDR2: SGHTA, FQGNSA. This CDR3 region has 15 residues. Trimming removed 5 bases from V and 0 bases from J, with 13 bases in between. The CDR3, as DNA: TGTGCCAGCAGCCTTTTGGGGGGGCTGAACACTGAAGCTTTCTTT. Translating gives CASSLLGGLNTEAFF.

The CDR3 protein is CASSLGGLGTGELFF. The CDR3 nucleotides read TGTGCCAGCAGTTTGGGGGGCCTGGGCACCGGGGAGCTGTTTTTT. The V call is TRBV28, the J call TRBJ2-2, with D perhaps matching TRBD1 or TRBD2 (6 bases each). Germline assignment: CDR1 MDHEN and CDR2 SYDVKM. V was shortened by 3 bases and J by 4 bases, with 12 bases between the two germline ends. The CDR3 contains 15 residues.

The chain recombines TRBV9 with TRBJ2-2; tentative D call: TRBD1 (5 bases). Trimming took off 4 bases at V and 7 bases at J, with 11 bases between the two ends. Germline CDR1 reads SGDLS; CDR2 reads YYNGEE. The CDR3 is 13 amino acids. CDR3 protein: CASSSRADGELFF. CDR3 in DNA: TGTGCCAGCAGCTCCAGGGCGGACGGGGAGCTGTTTTTT.

The chain recombines TRBV19 with TRBJ2-7; 8 bases map to TRBD1. Germline V gene lookup returns CDR1 LNHDA and CDR2 SQIVND (reference sequence). The CDR3 loop spans 15 amino acids. Germline trimming cut 6 bases from V and 5 bases from J; bases unmatched to any gene: 12. CDR3 in DNA: TGTGCCAGTAGGAAAGGGTCTGGACAGGGCGACGAGCAGTACTTC. Translated: CASRKGSGQGDEQYF.

This sequence joins TRBV14 and TRBJ1-1; D unresolved. V was cut by 4 bases and J by 5 bases, with 17 bases left in between. Germline loops: CDR1 SGHDN, CDR2 FVKESK. This CDR3 is 15 amino acids long. CDR3 in DNA: TGTGCCAGCAGCCTCCCGGGCCAAACGGGGACTGAAGCTTTCTTT. Translating gives CASSLPGQTGTEAFF.

For this clone: The same CDR3 can be traced to other DNA sequences in this sample. V is TRBV19 and J is TRBJ1-1; D gene unclear. Germline-derived CDR1 and CDR2 are LNHDA and SQIVND (reference sequence). The CDR3 is made up of 14 amino acids. Trimming took off 2 bases at V and 0 bases at J, with 7 bases between the two ends. The CDR3 is CASSISGVNTEAFF. CDR3 bases: TGTGCCAGTAGTATATCCGGGGTGAACACTGAAGCTTTCTTT.

The chain couples TRBV27 to TRBJ1-2, with 7 bases aligning to TRBD1. Germline assignment: CDR1 MNHEY and CDR2 SMNVEV (reference sequence). This CDR3 is built from 13 residues. CDR3 loop: CASGGVTNYGYTF. As DNA, the CDR3 is TGTGCTTCAGGGGGGGTTACTAACTATGGCTACACCTTC.

The chain combines TRBV4-1 with TRBJ2-7, with 10 bases aligning to TRBD1. V dropped 3 bases and J dropped 6; count of bases not matched to a gene: 11. The CDR3 consists of 16 residues. Germline V gives CDR1 MGHRA, CDR2 YSYEKL. The DNA for the CDR3 is TGCGCCAGCAGCCATCCTGGACGGGACAGGGGTGGCGAGCAGTACTTC. Protein product: CASSHPGRDRGGEQYF.

V usage is TRBV5-1 and J usage is TRBJ1-1; D is unclear. CDR1 is SGHRS, CDR2 YFSETQ, per germline. The V end lost 3 bases, the J end lost 0 bases, and 6 bases lay between the germline ends. The CDR3 spans 13 residues. The CDR3 loop is CASSWVLNTEAFF. The CDR3 bases are TGCGCCAGCAGCTGGGTTCTGAACACTGAAGCTTTCTTT.

The chain is built from TRBV29-1 and TRBJ2-2, with TRBD2 matching 10 bases. Germline CDR1 and CDR2: SQVTM and ANQGSEA. Losses at the gene ends were 6 bases for V and 2 bases for J; bases not matched to a gene: 3. This CDR3 region has 14 residues. The CDR3 DNA reads as TGCAGCGTAAGGACTAGCGGAAACACCGGGGAGCTGTTTTTT. It codes for CSVRTSGNTGELFF.

Turning to this clone: Other DNA sequences in this specimen translate into the identical CDR3. The chain joins TRBV28 to TRBJ2-1; no firm D call. The CDR3 sequence is 13 residues long. Per the germline V gene, CDR1 is MDHEN and CDR2 is SYDVKM. V lost 2 bases and J 4 bases, leaving 6 bases between the germline ends. The DNA for the CDR3 is TGTGCCAGCAGTTTAGACGGATACAATGAGCAGTTCTTC. This gives the protein CASSLDGYNEQFF. Combining the CDR3 with reference TRBV28 and TRBJ2-1 gives the whole variable domain DVKVTQSSRYLVKRTGEKVFLECVQDMDHENMFWYRQDPGLGLRLIYFSYDVKMKEKGDIPEGYSVSREKKERFSLILESASTNQTSMYLCASSLDGYNEQFFGPGTRLTVL.

As concerns this clone: Other nucleotide sequences from this sample produce the same CDR3. The gene calls are TRBV5-1 and TRBJ2-3; D gene unclear. CDR3 size: 14 residues. V lost 0 bases to trimming and J lost 3 bases, with 8 bases between them. The germline V gene has CDR1 SGHRS and CDR2 YFSETQ. The CDR3 DNA reads TGCGCCAGCAGCTTGGTAGGGCGAACAGATACGCAGTATTTT. Protein product: CASSLVGRTDTQYF.

The V and J genes are TRBV9 and TRBJ1-2; a weak D match, TRBD1 (6 bases). This CDR3 region has 14 residues. CDR1 is SGDLS and CDR2 is YYNGEE in the germline V gene. V was trimmed by 4 bases and J by 8 bases, leaving 18 bases between them. CDR3 nucleotide sequence: TGTGCCAGCAGCATCCGGGACATAAGGGACGGCTACACCTTC. Amino acids: CASSIRDIRDGYTF.

As for this clone: This sample includes further DNA sequences coding for the same CDR3. The CDR3 loop reads CASSLTQSTDTQYF. DNA for the CDR3: TGTGCCAGCAGCTTGACCCAAAGCACAGATACGCAGTATTTT. The chain recombines TRBV7-9 with TRBJ2-3; D is ambiguous. The CDR3 totals 14 residues. V was shortened by 3 bases and J by 0 bases, with 7 bases between the two germline ends. Looked up from germline, CDR1 is SEHNR and CDR2 is FQNEAQ (reference sequence).

Comments on this clone: This sample also contains other DNA sequences that code for the same CDR3. V and J are TRBV7-9 and TRBJ2-7; TRBD1 agrees at 7 bases. Germline CDR1 is SEHNR and CDR2 is FQNEAQ (reference sequence). With 2 bases clipped from V and 2 bases from J, the junction kept 3 bases outside the gene matches. The CDR3 loop spans 14 amino acids. For the CDR3, the DNA is TGTGCCAGCAGCTTACAACAGGGGACCTACGAGCAGTACTTC. It translates to CASSLQQGTYEQYF.

J is TRBJ2-2 and V is TRBV30; no clear D gene. The ends were cut back, 2 bases at V and 0 bases at J, with 13 bases in the middle. The CDR3 is 16 amino acids. Looked up from germline, CDR1 is GTSNPN and CDR2 is SVGIG (reference sequence). The CDR3 sequence: CAWSHQPRPNTGELFF. The CDR3 region has the DNA TGTGCCTGGAGTCACCAGCCCAGACCGAACACCGGGGAGCTGTTTTTT.

The V and J genes are TRBV2 and TRBJ2-3, with 7 bases aligning to TRBD2. The CDR3 has 15 amino acids. The V and J ends lost 7 bases and 4 bases, in that order; junction bases with no gene match: 11. Per germline, CDR1 SNHLY and CDR2 FYNNEI. The CDR3 region has the DNA TGTGCCAGCACCCGGCCGGGGGGTAGTGCAGATACGCAGTATTTT. It translates to CASTRPGGSADTQYF.

The V call is TRBV6-5, the J call TRBJ2-7; D might be TRBD1 or TRBD2, each matching 5 bases. Trimming removed 0 bases from V and 2 bases from J, with 14 bases in between. This CDR3 has 16 amino acids. Germline assignment: CDR1 MNHEY and CDR2 SVGAGI. The CDR3 nucleotides are TGTGCCAGCAGTTACTCTAAGGGGACGGGGACCTACGAGCAGTACTTC. This translates into CASSYSKGTGTYEQYF.

The J gene is TRBJ2-2, the V gene TRBV10-3; no clear D gene. The CDR3 totals 15 residues. Looked up from germline, CDR1 is ENHRY and CDR2 is SYGVKD. V was cut by 2 bases and J by 4 bases, with 11 bases left in between. CDR3 bases: TGTGCCATCAGTGAGACCTCACCTGGCACCGGGGAGCTGTTTTTT. Translated, it gives CAISETSPGTGELFF.

The chain has TRBV9 and TRBJ1-2; TRBD1 agrees at 9 bases. This CDR3 has 17 residues. Germline values: CDR1 SGDLS, CDR2 YYNGEE. Losses at the gene ends were 4 bases for V and 5 bases for J; bases not matched to a gene: 15. The CDR3 is CASSHPSWDRVSYGYTF. The CDR3, as DNA: TGTGCCAGCAGCCACCCCTCCTGGGACAGGGTCTCTTATGGCTACACCTTC.

The chain couples TRBV5-1 to TRBJ2-1; the match to TRBD2 covers 13 bases. V lost 7 bases to trimming and J lost 10 bases; unmatched junction nucleotides: 5. Germline V CDR1 and CDR2: SGHRS, YFSETQ. There are 13 residues in the CDR3. The CDR3 bases are TGCGCCAGCTTGGGACTAGCGGGAACCGAGCAGTTCTTC. Translating gives CASLGLAGTEQFF.

The rearrangement uses TRBV5-1 and TRBJ1-6, with D possibly TRBD1 on 5 matching bases. Germline V CDR1 and CDR2: SGHRS, YFSETQ. The CDR3 spans 14 residues. V was pared by 0 bases and J by 7 bases, with 8 bases between. CDR3 coding DNA: TGCGCCAGCAGCTTGGACGGGGCAAATTCACCCCTCCACTTT. It is translated as CASSLDGANSPLHF.

V gene TRBV7-9 combines with J gene TRBJ2-2; 8 bases match TRBD1. CDR1 is SEHNR and CDR2 is FQNEAQ in the germline V gene (reference sequence). V lost 4 bases, J lost 2 bases, and 9 bases stayed unmatched. This CDR3 is built from 17 residues. The CDR3 protein is CASSSGPGGRNTGELFF. CDR3 bases: TGTGCCAGCAGCTCCGGCCCAGGGGGCCGAAACACCGGGGAGCTGTTTTTT.

The chain has TRBV11-2 and TRBJ2-7; 10 positions agree with TRBD1. J was trimmed by 1 base and V by 3 bases; bases with no gene match: 6. The CDR3 has 16 amino acids. Germline V gives CDR1 SGHAT, CDR2 FQNNGV. Here the CDR3 reads CASSLNPGQGSYEQYF. The CDR3, as DNA: TGTGCCAGCAGCTTGAACCCGGGACAGGGGTCCTACGAGCAGTACTTC. Using reference TRBV11-2 and TRBJ2-7 for the parts outside the CDR3, the full variable domain is EAGVAQSPRYKIIEKRQSVAFWCNPISGHATLYWYQQILGQGPKLLIQFQNNGVVDDSQLPKDRFSAERLKGVDSTLKIQPAKLEDSAVYLCASSLNPGQGSYEQYFGPGTRLTVT.

J is TRBJ1-6 and V is TRBV2; D is possibly TRBD1 (5 bases). The CDR3 spans 14 residues. V lost 6 bases, J lost 9 bases, and 15 bases lay in between. Germline-derived CDR1 and CDR2 are SNHLY and FYNNEI. The CDR3 loop reads CASRWGGEGSPLHF. CDR3 DNA: TGTGCCAGCAGATGGGGGGGAGAAGGTTCACCCCTCCACTTT. Variable domain in full (rest from reference TRBV2 and TRBJ1-6): EPEVTQTPSHQVTQMGQEVILRCVPISNHLYFYWYRQILGQKVEFLVSFYNNEISEKSEIFDDQFSVERPDGSNFTLKIRSTKLEDSAMYFCASRWGGEGSPLHFGNGTRLTVT.

The rearrangement uses TRBV6-6 and TRBJ2-1, with D maybe TRBD2 (6 bases). CDR3 length: 15 amino acids. Germline CDR1 is MNHNY and CDR2 is SVGAGI (reference sequence). Trimming removed 6 bases at V and 0 bases at J, with 12 bases between. The CDR3 nucleotides are TGTGCCAGCAGCCGGGACTCCTTCTCCTACAATGAGCAGTTCTTC. It codes for CASSRDSFSYNEQFF.

The chain carries TRBV5-1 and TRBJ2-2; D is unresolved. This CDR3 spans 14 amino acids. Germline CDR1 and CDR2: SGHRS and YFSETQ. V lost 0 bases and J lost 6, with 9 bases in between. Written as DNA, the CDR3 is TGCGCCAGCAGCTTGGCGGAGATCCCCGGGGAGCTGTTTTTT. Residues: CASSLAEIPGELFF.

The chain uses TRBV28 and TRBJ2-7; 8 bases agree with TRBD1. The J segment lost 3 bases and the V segment lost 2 bases, leaving 12 bases of the junction unmatched. The germline V gene encodes CDR1 MDHEN and CDR2 SYDVKM. There are 17 residues in the CDR3. The CDR3 DNA reads TGTGCCAGCAGTTTAGCCGTAGGCAGGGGGCGCTTCTACGAGCAGTACTTC. Amino acid sequence: CASSLAVGRGRFYEQYF.

The chain is built from TRBV5-1 and TRBJ2-5, with 7 bases fitting TRBD2. Germline V lookup: CDR1 SGHRS, CDR2 YFSETQ. Trimming at V came to 2 bases and at J to 7 bases, leaving 8 bases not matched to a gene. There are 14 residues in the CDR3. This chain's CDR3 is CASSFSGTTVTQYF. Written as DNA, the CDR3 is TGCGCCAGCAGCTTTTCCGGGACTACGGTGACCCAGTACTTC.